This T cell receptor beta chain was profiled in a study of cytomegalovirus exposure and HLA in healthy donors. The PCR ran on 60 Vbeta and 13 Jbeta primers. Assay: immunoSEQ multiplex PCR; the TCRdb copy retains only in-frame clones and omits some. This table has roughly 250,000 clones, roughly 80% appearing once. The CDR3 contains 14 residues. The V gene end was trimmed by 0 bases and the J gene end by 4 bases; junction bases not matched to a gene: 1. CDR1 SGDLS and CDR2 YYNGEE come from the germline V gene. Source material: PBMCs. This receptor was identified in a girl under 10 years old in good health and CMV-seronegative. This rearrangement joins TRBV9 to TRBJ1-5; 7 bases align to TRBD1. CDR3 protein: CASSVGQGNQPQHF. CDR3 in DNA: TGTGCCAGCAGCGTAGGACAGGGTAATCAGCCCCAGCATTTT.